This TCR beta chain was observed in a study of shared clonotypes between healthy human individuals. The repertoire was sequenced with immunoSEQ multiplex PCR; TCRdb's copy has only in-frame clones and lacks some. The sample yields 850,000 to 1,100,000 clones, roughly 77% seen once. Every donor, a Caucasian adult, lived in Nashville, Tennessee. Study-wide points: The authors expected sequencing depth to affect clonotype sharing among donors. What limited the represented genetic and exposure-history diversity was the small number of donors.

A note on this clone: Its antigen remains unidentified.

V lost 9 bases, J lost 4 bases, and 5 bases stayed unmatched. The CDR3 length is 12 residues. The germline V gene encodes CDR1 SNHLY and CDR2 FYNNEI. The origin of this receptor is a man between 18 and 29 years old in good health. Some clones in this sample may be carry-over from other donors' samples. The sequenced sample was memory CD4+ T cells from PBMCs. Sample subset: CD45RA-negative fraction. The V call is TRBV2, the J call TRBJ1-2, with TRBD1 matching 7 bases. The CDR3 region has the DNA TGTGCCAGTAGGGACAGTCTCTATGGCTACACCTTC. It encodes CASRDSLYGYTF.